Listed here are 23 T cell receptor beta chains from one sample, sequenced in a study of T-cell memory formation after mild COVID-19. TCRdb re-analysed the 5' RACE reads in MiXCR, keeping a single row per CDR3 protein. The repertoire includes roughly 560,000 distinct CDR3 sequences, roughly 21% of them detected once, and around 12% sits in the top ten. The sequencing input was PBMCs or a T cell subset sorted from them (not recorded which). Receptor source: an adult woman who had mild COVID-19 (a few samples of this study predate the infection). Cell type and time point are not known.

The rearrangement joins TRBV5-1 to TRBJ2-1; D perhaps matches TRBD2 (5 bases). Per the germline V gene, CDR1 is SGHRS and CDR2 is YFSETQ. The CDR3 has 16 amino acids. The V and J ends lost 4 bases and 0 bases respectively, with 14 bases between them. CDR3 sequence: CASSPIATVSYNEQFF. In DNA, the CDR3 is TGCGCCAGCAGCCCTATAGCGACTGTCTCCTACAATGAGCAGTTCTTC.

This rearrangement joins TRBV18 to TRBJ1-1; D not certain. The V end was cut by 1 base, the J end by 1 base, with 10 bases between. Germline V gene sequence: CDR1 KGHSH, CDR2 LQKENI. The CDR3 is 15 amino acids. CDR3 bases: TGTGCCAGCTCACCACGGGCAGTTAAGAACACTGAAGCTTTCTTT. Amino acid sequence: CASSPRAVKNTEAFF. Full variable domain (outside the CDR3, taken from reference TRBV18 and TRBJ1-1): NAGVMQNPRHLVRRRGQEARLRCSPMKGHSHVYWYRQLPEEGLKFMVYLQKENIIDESGMPKERFSAEFPKEGPSILRIQQVVRGDSAAYFCASSPRAVKNTEAFFGQGTRLTVV.

In this sample, this clonotype turned up a few times. This rearrangement joins TRBV4-2 to TRBJ2-6; TRBD2 aligns across 10 bases. With V trimmed by 3 bases and J by 0 bases, 5 bases remained unmatched. This CDR3 is 18 amino acids long. Per the germline V gene, CDR1 is LGHNA and CDR2 is YNFKEQ. The CDR3 protein is CASSHRAGGDSGANVLTF. CDR3 sequence (DNA): TGTGCCAGCAGCCACCGAGCGGGGGGGGACTCTGGGGCCAACGTCCTGACTTTC.

This clonotype was seen a few times. The V gene is TRBV11-2, the J gene TRBJ2-1, with D possibly TRBD2 on 6 matching bases. Between the trimmed V and J ends, which lost 1 base and 2 bases, there was a span of 12 bases. Germline CDR1 SGHAT, CDR2 FQNNGV. This CDR3 has 16 amino acids. In DNA form, the CDR3 reads TGTGCCAGCAGCTTAGCCGGGACTGGTACCTACAATGAGCAGTTCTTC. Its protein product is CASSLAGTGTYNEQFF. Supplemented by reference TRBV11-2 and TRBJ2-1, the full variable domain reads EAGVAQSPRYKIIEKRQSVAFWCNPISGHATLYWYQQILGQGPKLLIQFQNNGVVDDSQLPKDRFSAERLKGVDSTLKIQPAKLEDSAVYLCASSLAGTGTYNEQFFGPGTRLTVL.

The rearrangement links TRBV5-4 to TRBJ1-4, with D unresolved. The CDR3 has 14 residues. CDR1 is SGHNT and CDR2 is YYREEE in the germline V gene (reference sequence). Trimming left V 4 bases short and J 8 bases short, with 15 bases between. Here the CDR3 DNA reads TGTGCCAGCAGCAAAGGACGGACGGAGGAAAAACTGTTTTTT. This encodes CASSKGRTEEKLFF.

V is TRBV4-3 and J is TRBJ2-1; D unresolved. The CDR3 is made up of 13 amino acids. Germline CDR1 is LGHNA and CDR2 is YSLEER. V dropped 1 base and J dropped 9 bases, with 10 bases sitting between them. The CDR3 loop is CASSQVPSPEQFF. The CDR3 region has the DNA TGCGCCAGCAGCCAAGTCCCTAGTCCTGAGCAGTTCTTC.

The V gene is TRBV29-1, the J gene TRBJ1-1; D unresolved. CDR1 and CDR2 from the germline V gene are SQVTM and ANQGSEA. This CDR3 is built from 11 residues. Trimming left V 5 bases short and J 6 bases short, with 10 bases between. The CDR3 reads CSVLLWAEAFF. The CDR3 bases are TGCAGCGTTCTTTTGTGGGCTGAAGCTTTCTTT.

This clonotype showed up just a few times. Compared with germline, one end of the junction differs, possibly owing to a read error. The chain has TRBV7-7 and TRBJ2-5, with a tentative D call TRBD1 (6 bases). This CDR3 has 13 residues. Per the germline V gene, CDR1 is SSHAT and CDR2 is FNYEAQ (reference sequence). Here the CDR3 DNA reads TGTGCTAGCAGCGGCGGACAGCAAGAGACCCAGTACTTC. Protein: CASSGGQQETQYF.

This clonotype was observed a few times. V is TRBV2 and J is TRBJ2-3, with 12 bases fitting TRBD2. Unmatched junction bases numbered 8, after V lost 4 bases and J lost 3 bases. From germline, CDR1 is SNHLY and CDR2 FYNNEI. CDR3 length equals 17 residues. CDR3 in amino acids: CASSARTSGILTDTQYF. The CDR3, as DNA: TGTGCCAGCAGTGCCCGGACTAGCGGGATCTTGACAGATACGCAGTATTTT.

The V call is TRBV5-1, the J call TRBJ2-2; D remains ambiguous. CDR3 length: 17 residues. Trimming pared 0 bases from V and 4 bases from J, leaving 16 bases between. Germline V gene lookup returns CDR1 SGHRS and CDR2 YFSETQ. CDR3: CASSLEAPLLGTGELFF. The CDR3 coding sequence is TGCGCCAGCAGCTTGGAAGCGCCCCTGCTAGGCACCGGGGAGCTGTTTTTT.

In DNA form, the CDR3 reads TGTGCCAGCAGCTTATCACTAGCGCGGATCAATGAGCAGTTCTTC. As protein: CASSLSLARINEQFF. V is TRBV7-6 and J is TRBJ2-1; 7 nucleotides agree with TRBD2. This CDR3 is built from 15 residues. Looked up from germline, CDR1 is SGHVS and CDR2 is FNYEAQ. The trim removed 2 bases at V and 6 bases at J, leaving 7 bases unmatched. Complete variable domain (other parts from reference TRBV7-6 and TRBJ2-1): GAGVSQSPRYKVTKRGQDVALRCDPISGHVSLYWYRQALGQGPEFLTYFNYEAQQDKSGLPNDRFSAERPEGSISTLTIQRTEQRDSAMYRCASSLSLARINEQFFGPGTRLTVL.

The chain employs TRBV15 and TRBJ2-3; unclear D gene. Between the trimmed V and J ends, which lost 3 bases and 1 base, there was a span of 5 bases. The germline V gene has CDR1 LNHNV and CDR2 YYDKDF (reference sequence). This CDR3 has 13 amino acids. CDR3 coding DNA: TGTGCCACCAGCAGGAGTGGCACAGATACGCAGTATTTT. As protein: CATSRSGTDTQYF.

The V gene is TRBV11-2, the J gene TRBJ2-4; 8 bases agree with TRBD1. The CDR3 runs 15 residues. The V segment lost 6 bases and the J segment 1 base; nucleotides outside the gene matches: 5. Germline V gene lookup returns CDR1 SGHAT and CDR2 FQNNGV. CDR3 in amino acids: CASSQRDRAKNIQYF. The CDR3 DNA sequence: TGTGCCAGCAGTCAGAGGGACAGGGCCAAAAACATTCAGTACTTC.

The V gene is TRBV6-6, the J gene TRBJ2-2; D possibly corresponds to TRBD2 (6 bases). This CDR3 region has 16 residues. Germline CDR1 is MNHNY and CDR2 is SVGAGI (reference sequence). V shed 2 bases and J shed 5 bases, with 15 bases lying between them. CDR3 amino acids: CASSYSPGDRTGELFF. Here the CDR3 DNA reads TGTGCCAGCAGTTACAGTCCGGGGGACCGAACCGGGGAGCTGTTTTTT.

This chain joins TRBV12-3 or TRBV12-4 and TRBJ2-1; tentatively, D is TRBD2 (5 bases). The V gene lost 0 bases and the J gene lost 9 bases, with 12 bases spanning the gap. This CDR3 spans 14 amino acids. The CDR3 loop is CASSLAPGKSEQFF. The CDR3 DNA is TGTGCCAGCAGTTTAGCGCCGGGGAAAAGTGAGCAGTTCTTC.

This clonotype has only a few counts. The genes are TRBV7-9 and TRBJ2-7; 7 bases agree with TRBD2. The V segment lost 5 bases and the J segment 1 base; nucleotides outside the gene matches: 8. The germline V gene encodes CDR1 SEHNR and CDR2 FQNEAQ (reference sequence). The CDR3 covers 15 residues. The CDR3 loop reads CASSPPAGVSYEQYF. The CDR3 DNA reads as TGTGCCAGCAGCCCTCCGGCGGGGGTATCCTACGAGCAGTACTTC.

This clonotype came up a few times. The chain links TRBV24-1 to TRBJ2-2; 7 positions match TRBD1. Germline V gene lookup returns CDR1 KGHDR and CDR2 SFDVKD. The CDR3 totals 15 residues. V gave up 0 bases and J gave up 3 bases; unmatched junction bases: 0. CDR3 protein: CATSDLRGHTGELFF. The CDR3 region has the DNA TGTGCCACCAGTGATTTGAGGGGGCACACCGGGGAGCTGTTTTTT.

In this sample, this clonotype turned up many times. The chain joins TRBV5-1 to TRBJ2-5; no firm D call. CDR3 length: 14 residues. Germline V gene lookup returns CDR1 SGHRS and CDR2 YFSETQ. Trimming took 5 bases from V and 2 from J, leaving 13 bases between them. The CDR3 region has the DNA TGCGCCAGCAGTCGTGAAGGCCTTCAAGAGACCCAGTACTTC. Amino acids: CASSREGLQETQYF.

The chain joins TRBV18 to TRBJ2-7; the D gene is possibly TRBD1 (6 bases). Trimming left V 4 bases short and J 5 bases short, with 12 bases between. Per the germline V gene, CDR1 is KGHSH and CDR2 is LQKENI. The CDR3 loop spans 13 amino acids. This CDR3 reads CASSLQQGDEQYF. The DNA for the CDR3 is TGTGCCAGCTCACTCCAACAGGGTGACGAGCAGTACTTC.

At least ten counts were recorded for this clonotype. The chain couples TRBV7-9 to TRBJ2-2; D is perhaps TRBD2 (6 bases). Trimming took off 0 bases at V and 8 bases at J, with 19 bases between the two ends. The germline V gene encodes CDR1 SEHNR and CDR2 FQNEAQ (reference sequence). The CDR3 runs 17 residues. For the CDR3, the DNA is TGTGCCAGCAGCTTAGCCTTGCTCCAGGACTATGGAGGGGAGCTGTTTTTT. The encoded protein is CASSLALLQDYGGELFF. The whole variable domain, remainder taken from reference TRBV7-9 and TRBJ2-2, is DTGVSQNPRHKITKRGQNVTFRCDPISEHNRLYWYRQTLGQGPEFLTYFQNEAQLEKSRLLSDRFSAERPKGSFSTLEIQRTEQGDSAMYLCASSLALLQDYGGELFFGEGSRLTVL.

This chain uses TRBV6-1 with TRBJ2-1; possibly TRBD2 for D (5 bases). The V gene's germline CDR1 is MNHNS and CDR2 SASEGT. The CDR3 length is 15 residues. With 3 bases removed from V and 4 bases from J, the gap between germline ends came to 13 bases. Here the CDR3 reads CASSDSPGGYNEQFF. The CDR3 coding sequence is TGTGCCAGCAGTGATAGTCCGGGCGGGTACAATGAGCAGTTCTTC.

This clonotype was found a few times. The chain uses TRBV20-1 and TRBJ2-7; 9 bases agree with TRBD1. The CDR3 sequence is 12 residues long. The ends lost 3 bases at V and 4 bases at J; junction bases unmatched: 1. Germline loops: CDR1 DFQATT, CDR2 SNEGSKA (reference sequence). The CDR3 nucleotides read TGCAGTGCTAGTGACAGGGGGTACGAGCAGTACTTC. This encodes CSASDRGYEQYF.

The sample holds a few counts of this clonotype. V and J are TRBV7-2 and TRBJ2-1; 13 bases align to TRBD2. J gave up 7 bases and V 5 bases, and 14 bases lay outside the gene matches. CDR1 and CDR2 (germline): SGHTA, FQGNSA. The CDR3 extends over 18 amino acids. The DNA of the CDR3 is TGTGCCAGCAGCCCGCCACTAGCGGGAGGGCCTTCGTGGAATGAGCAGTTCTTC. It is translated as CASSPPLAGGPSWNEQFF.